This T cell receptor beta chain originates from a study of blood T cell repertoires in COVID-19. Looking at the study overall: T cells, B-cell-depleted T cells, or PBMCs provided the cDNA or gDNA that served as material.

This CDR3 contains 14 residues. Study processing details: From reference gene primer amplification, estimates of nucleated cell counts were derived. Profiled with immunoSEQ multiplex PCR; TCRdb holds only in-frame clones, not every one. That table supplies the V and J calls and clone size; D and trimming were determined from the DNA. The sample shows hundreds of thousands of clones, nearly 90% of them seen only once. This clonotype was obtained from a man aged 18 to 29 with COVID-19, enrolled during active disease. Sample: peripheral blood. V gene TRBV12-2 combines with J gene TRBJ2-7; TRBD1 reflects the table's D call only, with no check against the DNA. TRBV12-2 is designated a pseudogene. CDR3 sequence reads: CASRPRTPYYEQYF. The CDR3 DNA is TGTGCAAGTCGCCCCCGGACACCTTACTACGAGCAGTACTTC.